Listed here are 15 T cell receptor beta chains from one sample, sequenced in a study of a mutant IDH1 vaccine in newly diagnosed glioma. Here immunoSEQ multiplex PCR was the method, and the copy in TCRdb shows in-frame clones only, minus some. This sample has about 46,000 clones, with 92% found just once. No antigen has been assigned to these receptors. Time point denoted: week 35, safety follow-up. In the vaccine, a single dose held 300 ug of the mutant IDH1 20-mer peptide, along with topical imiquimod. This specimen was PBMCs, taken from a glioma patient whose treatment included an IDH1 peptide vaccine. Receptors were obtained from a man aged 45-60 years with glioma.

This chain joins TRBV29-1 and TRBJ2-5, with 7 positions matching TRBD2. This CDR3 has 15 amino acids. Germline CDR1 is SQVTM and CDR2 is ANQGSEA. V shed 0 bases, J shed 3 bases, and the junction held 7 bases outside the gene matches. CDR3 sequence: CSVEDHTAGEETQYF. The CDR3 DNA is TGCAGCGTTGAAGATCATACGGCGGGAGAAGAGACCCAGTACTTC.

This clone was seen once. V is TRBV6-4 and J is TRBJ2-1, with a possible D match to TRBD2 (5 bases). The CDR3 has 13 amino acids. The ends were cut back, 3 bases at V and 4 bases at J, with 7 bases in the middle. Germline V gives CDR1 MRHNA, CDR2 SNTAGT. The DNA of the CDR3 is TGTGCCAGCAGTGAGACGGGGTACAATGAGCAGTTCTTC. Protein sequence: CASSETGYNEQFF.

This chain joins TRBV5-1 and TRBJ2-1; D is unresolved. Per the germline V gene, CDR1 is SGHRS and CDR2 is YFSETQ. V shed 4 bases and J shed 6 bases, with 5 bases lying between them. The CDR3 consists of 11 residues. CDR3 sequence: CASSASNEQFF. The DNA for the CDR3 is TGCGCCAGCAGCGCTTCCAATGAGCAGTTCTTC.

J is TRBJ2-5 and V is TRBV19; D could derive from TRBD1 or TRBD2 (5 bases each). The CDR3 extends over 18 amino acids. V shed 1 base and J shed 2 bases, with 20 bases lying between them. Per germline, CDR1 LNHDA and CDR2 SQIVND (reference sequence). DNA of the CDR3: TGTGCCAGTAGTATAGGTAGGGGAGCAACAGGAGAACAAGAGACCCAGTACTTC. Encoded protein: CASSIGRGATGEQETQYF.

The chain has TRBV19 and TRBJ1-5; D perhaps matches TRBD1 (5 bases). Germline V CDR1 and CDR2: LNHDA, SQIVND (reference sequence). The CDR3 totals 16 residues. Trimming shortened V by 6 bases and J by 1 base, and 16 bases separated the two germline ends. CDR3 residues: CASSPPGRASNQPQHF. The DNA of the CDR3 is TGTGCCAGTAGCCCCCCCGGCAGGGCAAGCAATCAGCCCCAGCATTTT.

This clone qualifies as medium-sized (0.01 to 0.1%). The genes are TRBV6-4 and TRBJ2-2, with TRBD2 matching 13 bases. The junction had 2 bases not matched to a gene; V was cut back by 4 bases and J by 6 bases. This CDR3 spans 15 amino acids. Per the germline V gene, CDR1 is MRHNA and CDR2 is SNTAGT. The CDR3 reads CASSAGLAGAGELFF. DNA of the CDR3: TGTGCCAGCAGTGCAGGACTAGCGGGAGCCGGGGAGCTGTTTTTT.

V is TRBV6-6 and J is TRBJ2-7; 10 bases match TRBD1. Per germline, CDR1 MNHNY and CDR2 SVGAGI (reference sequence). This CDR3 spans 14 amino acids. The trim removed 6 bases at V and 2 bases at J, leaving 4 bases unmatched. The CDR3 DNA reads TGTGCCAGCAGCCGAGGGACAGGGGCCTACGAGCAGTACTTC. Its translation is CASSRGTGAYEQYF.

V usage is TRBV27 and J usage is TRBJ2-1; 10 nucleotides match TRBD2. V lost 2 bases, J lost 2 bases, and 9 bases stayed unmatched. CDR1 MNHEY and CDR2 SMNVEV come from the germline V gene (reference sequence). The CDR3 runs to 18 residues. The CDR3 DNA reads TGTGCCAGCAGTTTAAGCTCTAGCGGGGGCTTCACCTACAATGAGCAGTTCTTC. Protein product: CASSLSSSGGFTYNEQFF.

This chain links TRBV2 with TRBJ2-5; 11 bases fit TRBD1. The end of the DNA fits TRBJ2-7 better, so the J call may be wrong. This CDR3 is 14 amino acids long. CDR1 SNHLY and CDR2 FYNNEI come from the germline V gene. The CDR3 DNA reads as TGTGCCAGCAGTGGGGGGACAGGGGGTCACGAGCAGTACTTC. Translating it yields CASSGGTGGHEQYF.

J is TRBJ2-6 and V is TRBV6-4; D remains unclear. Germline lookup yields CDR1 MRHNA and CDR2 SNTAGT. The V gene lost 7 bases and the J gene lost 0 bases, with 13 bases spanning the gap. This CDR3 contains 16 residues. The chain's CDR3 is CASKVSHRSGANVLTF. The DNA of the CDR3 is TGTGCCAGCAAGGTCTCACACCGCTCTGGGGCCAACGTCCTGACTTTC.

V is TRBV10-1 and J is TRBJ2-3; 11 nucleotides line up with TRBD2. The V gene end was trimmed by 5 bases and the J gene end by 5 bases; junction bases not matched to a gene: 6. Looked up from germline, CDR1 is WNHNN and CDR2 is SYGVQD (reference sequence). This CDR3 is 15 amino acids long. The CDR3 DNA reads TGCGCCAGCAGTTTACTAGCGGGAGCTGTAGATACGCAGTATTTT. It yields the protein CASSLLAGAVDTQYF.

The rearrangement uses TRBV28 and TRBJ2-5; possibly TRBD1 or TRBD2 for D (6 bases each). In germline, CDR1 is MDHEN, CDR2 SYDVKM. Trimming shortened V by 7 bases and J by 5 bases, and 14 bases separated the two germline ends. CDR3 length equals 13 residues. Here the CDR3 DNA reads TGTGCCAGCACCGAGGGGGGATGGGAGACCCAGTACTTC. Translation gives CASTEGGWETQYF.

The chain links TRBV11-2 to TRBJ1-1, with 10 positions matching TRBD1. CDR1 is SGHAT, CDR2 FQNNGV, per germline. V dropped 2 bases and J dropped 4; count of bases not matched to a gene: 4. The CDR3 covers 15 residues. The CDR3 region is CASSLFDRGLTEAFF. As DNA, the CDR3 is TGTGCCAGCAGCTTATTCGACAGGGGGCTCACTGAAGCTTTCTTT.

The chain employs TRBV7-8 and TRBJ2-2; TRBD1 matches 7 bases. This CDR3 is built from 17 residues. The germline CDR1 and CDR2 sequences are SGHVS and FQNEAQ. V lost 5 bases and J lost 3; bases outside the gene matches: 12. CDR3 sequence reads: CASSPRKGAVDTGELFF. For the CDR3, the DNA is TGTGCCAGCAGCCCAAGAAAGGGGGCCGTGGACACCGGGGAGCTGTTTTTT.

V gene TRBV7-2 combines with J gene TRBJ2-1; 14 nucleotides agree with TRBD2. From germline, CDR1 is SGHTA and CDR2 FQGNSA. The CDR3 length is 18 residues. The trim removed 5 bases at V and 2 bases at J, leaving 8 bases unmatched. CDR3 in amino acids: CASSRLAGGPGPYNEQFF. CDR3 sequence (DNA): TGTGCCAGCAGCCGACTAGCGGGAGGGCCAGGGCCCTACAATGAGCAGTTCTTC.